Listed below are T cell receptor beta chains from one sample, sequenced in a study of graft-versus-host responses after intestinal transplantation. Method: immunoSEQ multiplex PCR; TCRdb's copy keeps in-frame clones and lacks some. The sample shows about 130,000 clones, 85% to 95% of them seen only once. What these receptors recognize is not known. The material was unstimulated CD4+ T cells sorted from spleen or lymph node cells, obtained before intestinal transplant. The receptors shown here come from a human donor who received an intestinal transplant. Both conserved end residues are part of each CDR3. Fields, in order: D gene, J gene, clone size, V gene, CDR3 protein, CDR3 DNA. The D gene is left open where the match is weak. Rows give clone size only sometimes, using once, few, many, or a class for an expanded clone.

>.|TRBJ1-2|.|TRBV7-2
CASSLMASYYGYTF
TGTGCCAGCAGCTTAATGGCCAGCTACTATGGCTACACCTTC
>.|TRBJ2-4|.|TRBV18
CASSPPAGQTLAKNIQYF
TGTGCCAGCTCACCACCGGCGGGACAGACACTAGCCAAAAACATTCAGTACTTC
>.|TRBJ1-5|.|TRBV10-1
CASIQDRSNQPQHF
TGCGCCAGCATCCAGGACCGGAGCAATCAGCCCCAGCATTTT
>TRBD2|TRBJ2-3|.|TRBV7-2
CASSLASAGGRADTQYF
TGTGCCAGCAGCTTAGCCTCTGCGGGGGGGAGGGCAGATACGCAGTATTTT
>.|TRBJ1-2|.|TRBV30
CAWSRSSYGYTF
TGTGCCTGGAGTAGGTCGAGCTATGGCTACACCTTC
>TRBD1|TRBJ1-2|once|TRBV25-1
CASSTGTHYGYTF
TGTGCCAGCTCGACAGGGACACACTATGGCTACACCTTC
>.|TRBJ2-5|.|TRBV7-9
CASSSFNSDGTQYF
TGTGCCAGCAGCTCCTTTAACTCCGATGGGACCCAGTACTTC
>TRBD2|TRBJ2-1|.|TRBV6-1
CASMSSGGGYNEQFF
TGTGCCAGCATGTCTAGCGGGGGAGGTTACAATGAGCAGTTCTTC
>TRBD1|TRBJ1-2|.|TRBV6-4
CASSDASTGANGYTF
TGTGCCAGCAGTGACGCGTCGACAGGGGCAAATGGCTACACCTTC
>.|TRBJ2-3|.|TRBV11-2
CASTLSGDTQYF
TGTGCCAGCACGCTTTCGGGAGATACGCAGTATTTT
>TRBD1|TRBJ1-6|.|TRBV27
CASSPYGTGGNSPLHF
TGTGCCAGCAGTCCTTACGGGACAGGAGGTAATTCACCCCTCCACTTT